Presented here are 18 T cell receptor beta chains from one specimen sequenced in a study of T cell repertoires and HLA-DP antigens. These receptors' antigens are unknown. Profiled with immunoSEQ multiplex PCR; TCRdb holds only in-frame clones, not every one. Of over 100,000 clones listed, 80% to 95% are singletons. The sample taken for sequencing was CD4+ T cells from PBMCs. The receptors stem from a woman aged 18 to 35 in good health and CMV-seronegative.

V gene TRBV29-1 combines with J gene TRBJ1-5; 9 bases match TRBD1. The CDR3 has 14 amino acids. Losses at the gene ends were 6 bases for V and 3 bases for J; bases not matched to a gene: 6. Germline V gives CDR1 SQVTM, CDR2 ANQGSEA. CDR3: CSVGGQGNNQPQHF. The DNA of the CDR3 is TGCAGCGTAGGGGGACAGGGAAACAATCAGCCCCAGCATTTT.

J is TRBJ2-3 and V is TRBV9; 12 bases are a match to TRBD1. V lost 7 bases to trimming and J lost 4 bases; unmatched junction nucleotides: 7. The length of the CDR3 is 15 residues. CDR1 and CDR2 (germline): SGDLS, YYNGEE. CDR3 protein: CASGYGTGGPDTQYF. CDR3 coding DNA: TGTGCCAGCGGCTACGGGACAGGGGGCCCAGATACGCAGTATTTT.

This chain joins TRBV5-6 and TRBJ1-2, with 7 bases matching TRBD1. The CDR3 covers 17 residues. J was trimmed by 5 bases and V by 5 bases; bases with no gene match: 18. Germline lookup yields CDR1 SGHDT and CDR2 YYEEEE. The CDR3 DNA reads TGTGCCAGCAGACCGTCTCCGGGACAGACATTGAATTATGGCTACACCTTC. It specifies CASRPSPGQTLNYGYTF.

This chain connects TRBV5-1 to TRBJ1-1; D ambiguous. Trimming took off 0 bases at V and 0 bases at J, with 12 bases between the two ends. The CDR3 consists of 16 residues. From germline, CDR1 is SGHRS and CDR2 YFSETQ. The CDR3 DNA follows: TGCGCCAGCAGCTTGGGCCATAGTGCAGTGAACACTGAAGCTTTCTTT. Its protein is CASSLGHSAVNTEAFF.

The chain is built from TRBV6-6 and TRBJ1-6, with 7 bases that match TRBD1. With V trimmed by 7 bases and J by 5 bases, 8 bases remained unmatched. The germline V gene encodes CDR1 MNHNY and CDR2 SVGAGI (reference sequence). CDR3 length: 15 amino acids. This CDR3 is CASKGRGLDNSPLHF. The CDR3 nucleotides are TGTGCCAGCAAAGGGAGGGGGCTGGATAATTCACCCCTCCACTTT.

This chain joins TRBV5-6 and TRBJ2-3; tentative D call: TRBD2 (6 bases). V lost 4 bases, J lost 5 bases, and 14 bases lay in between. This CDR3 is built from 14 residues. The germline gives CDR1 SGHDT, CDR2 YYEEEE. CDR3 bases: TGTGCCAGCAGCCACCGACTAGGAGGAGATACGCAGTATTTT. This encodes CASSHRLGGDTQYF.

This clone is classed as medium-sized (0.01 to 0.1%). V gene TRBV19 combines with J gene TRBJ1-5; no reliable D call. This CDR3 has 14 amino acids. The germline CDR1 and CDR2 sequences are LNHDA and SQIVND (reference sequence). V shed 4 bases and J shed 0 bases, with 7 bases lying between them. This CDR3 reads CASSTRVSNQPQHF. For the CDR3, the DNA is TGTGCCAGTAGTACACGGGTTAGCAATCAGCCCCAGCATTTT.

V gene TRBV29-1 combines with J gene TRBJ1-1; TRBD1 matches 10 bases. The CDR3 covers 16 residues. After removal of 4 bases from V and 1 base from J, the junction contained 9 bases not matched to a gene. CDR1 and CDR2 from the germline V gene are SQVTM and ANQGSEA. The CDR3 DNA reads as TGCAGCGTTGGACCGGGACAGGGGTTTTCGAACACTGAAGCTTTCTTT. This translates into CSVGPGQGFSNTEAFF.

CDR3 DNA: TGTGCCAGCTCGGGTAGGGGTGGCTACACCTTC. This sequence encodes CASSGRGGYTF. This chain links TRBV28 with TRBJ1-2; TRBD1 might be the D (5 bases). The CDR3 runs to 11 residues. The germline V and J ends were trimmed by 8 bases and 7 bases, with 11 bases remaining between them. Germline V gene data show CDR1 as MDHEN and CDR2 as SYDVKM.

V and J are TRBV7-2 and TRBJ2-5; no firm D call. CDR3 size: 15 residues. In germline, CDR1 is SGHTA, CDR2 FQGNSA. V dropped 2 bases and J dropped 5 bases, with 15 bases sitting between them. The CDR3 DNA reads TGTGCCAGCAGCTTACGTACGGATACCTGGGAGACCCAGTACTTC. Translated: CASSLRTDTWETQYF.

The chain couples TRBV5-1 to TRBJ2-2; 7 bases match TRBD2. Unmatched junction bases numbered 10, after V lost 4 bases and J lost 1 base. The CDR3 runs to 17 residues. Germline V CDR1 and CDR2: SGHRS, YFSETQ. The CDR3 here is CASSTILADGNTGELFF. For the CDR3, the DNA is TGCGCCAGCAGCACCATTCTAGCGGACGGGAACACCGGGGAGCTGTTTTTT.

This rearrangement joins TRBV5-6 to TRBJ2-7; D perhaps matches TRBD2 (5 bases). CDR1 and CDR2 (germline): SGHDT, YYEEEE. The length of the CDR3 is 14 residues. V lost 0 bases to trimming and J lost 0 bases, with 7 bases between them. CDR3 sequence reads: CASSLGTDSYEQYV. As DNA, the CDR3 is TGTGCCAGCAGCTTGGGGACTGACTCCTACGAGCAGTACGTC.

The rearrangement uses TRBV4-1 and TRBJ2-2; 9 bases align to TRBD1. The germline V gene encodes CDR1 MGHRA and CDR2 YSYEKL. V gave up 1 base and J gave up 6 bases; unmatched junction bases: 9. This CDR3 has 17 residues. The CDR3 region is CASSQGRTGVPSGELFF. The CDR3 DNA follows: TGCGCCAGCAGCCAAGGTCGGACAGGGGTCCCATCCGGGGAGCTGTTTTTT.

The chain combines TRBV9 with TRBJ2-5; TRBD1 aligns across 7 bases. There are 14 residues in the CDR3. The J segment lost 5 bases and the V segment lost 3 bases, leaving 7 bases of the junction unmatched. CDR1 and CDR2 from the germline V gene are SGDLS and YYNGEE. CDR3 protein: CASSGEGGVETQYF. CDR3 sequence (DNA): TGTGCCAGCAGCGGGGAAGGGGGCGTGGAGACCCAGTACTTC.

J is TRBJ1-5 and V is TRBV6-6; possible D gene TRBD1, 5 bases. The CDR3 spans 15 residues. V was pared by 3 bases and J by 0 bases, with 9 bases between. The V gene's germline CDR1 is MNHNY and CDR2 SVGAGI (reference sequence). CDR3 coding DNA: TGTGCCAGCAGTTATGGTCAGGGTAGCAATCAGCCCCAGCATTTT. Translated: CASSYGQGSNQPQHF.

The V call is TRBV5-4, the J call TRBJ1-1; TRBD1 matches 7 bases. This CDR3 spans 15 amino acids. V trimming: 3 bases; J trimming: 11 bases; junction bases outside the gene matches: 16. Germline loops: CDR1 SGHNT, CDR2 YYREEE (reference sequence). The chain's CDR3 is CASSSGTAYNSYAFF. CDR3 DNA sequence: TGTGCCAGCAGCTCCGGGACAGCCTACAACTCTTACGCTTTCTTT.

The chain is built from TRBV11-1 and TRBJ2-1; 8 bases are a match to TRBD2. The junction had 4 bases not matched to a gene; V was cut back by 5 bases and J by 4 bases. Germline V CDR1 and CDR2: SGHAT, FQDESV (reference sequence). This CDR3 is built from 14 residues. CDR3 sequence reads: CASSPIAGYNEQFF. The CDR3, as DNA: TGTGCCAGCAGCCCCATAGCGGGGTACAATGAGCAGTTCTTC.

In this sample, this clone turned up once. The rearrangement links TRBV7-2 to TRBJ2-1; 9 bases line up with TRBD2. V lost 5 bases, J lost 3 bases, and 5 bases stayed unmatched. CDR1 is SGHTA, CDR2 FQGNSA, per germline. CDR3 length: 15 amino acids. This CDR3 is CASSMTSGVYNEQFF. Here the CDR3 DNA reads TGTGCCAGCAGCATGACTAGCGGAGTCTACAATGAGCAGTTCTTC.